These 3 T cell receptor beta chains came from one sample sequenced in a study of CD8+CD57+ T cells in acquired aplastic anemia. The TCR beta profiling, which covered VDJ combination and CDR3 sequence, was carried out using genomic DNA as the template. MiXCR, run by TCRdb on the reads, gives a single entry per CDR3 protein. The sample records about 400,000 distinct CDR3 sequences, 55% to 75% being singletons. Sequencing used sorted CD4+, CD8+, or CD8+CD57+ T cells (not recorded which) from PBMCs. Source of these receptors: a human donor in good health, serving as a control.

This clonotype was detected ten times or more. The chain carries TRBV6-2 or TRBV6-3 and TRBJ2-7; 8 bases agree with TRBD2. The CDR3 is made up of 15 amino acids. Looked up from germline, CDR1 is MNHEY and CDR2 is SVGEGT. The ends lost 5 bases at V and 7 bases at J; junction bases unmatched: 13. CDR3 DNA sequence: TGTGCCAGCAGTCCCCCCAAAGCGGGGGTGCGGGAGCAGTACTTC. This translates into CASSPPKAGVREQYF.

This clonotype has a count of ten or more. V is TRBV3-1 and J is TRBJ2-1; TRBD2 is a possible D gene (6 bases). In germline, CDR1 is LGHDT, CDR2 YNNKEL (reference sequence). This CDR3 is built from 11 residues. Between the trimmed V and J ends, which lost 3 bases and 10 bases, there was a span of 7 bases. The CDR3, as DNA: TGTGCCAGCAGCCAGGGAGGCGAGCAGTTCTTC. Translation: CASSQGGEQFF.

This clonotype was seen many times. This sequence joins TRBV12-5 and TRBJ1-5; D not certain. The length of the CDR3 is 12 residues. V lost 3 bases and J lost 7, with 7 bases in between. CDR1 and CDR2 from the germline V gene are LGHNT and FRNRAP. In DNA form, the CDR3 reads TGTGCTAGTGGTTTTGAGGGACAGCCCCAGCATTTT. Amino acids: CASGFEGQPQHF.